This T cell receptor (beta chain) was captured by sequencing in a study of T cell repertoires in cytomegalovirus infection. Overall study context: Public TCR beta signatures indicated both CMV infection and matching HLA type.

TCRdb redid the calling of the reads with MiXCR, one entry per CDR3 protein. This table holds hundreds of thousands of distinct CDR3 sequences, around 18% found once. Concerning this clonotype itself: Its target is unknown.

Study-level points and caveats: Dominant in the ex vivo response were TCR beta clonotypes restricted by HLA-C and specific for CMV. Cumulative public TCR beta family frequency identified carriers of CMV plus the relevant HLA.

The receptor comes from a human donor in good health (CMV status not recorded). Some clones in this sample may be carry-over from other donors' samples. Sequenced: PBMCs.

The CDR3, as DNA: TGTGCCAGCAGTTTTGGGCTAGCGGGAGGACTCTCCGAGCAGTACTTC. It yields the protein CASSFGLAGGLSEQYF. This chain joins TRBV12-3 or TRBV12-4 and TRBJ2-7; the match to TRBD2 covers 11 bases. The CDR3 has 16 residues. V was pared by 3 bases and J by 6 bases, with 10 bases of the junction left unmatched.